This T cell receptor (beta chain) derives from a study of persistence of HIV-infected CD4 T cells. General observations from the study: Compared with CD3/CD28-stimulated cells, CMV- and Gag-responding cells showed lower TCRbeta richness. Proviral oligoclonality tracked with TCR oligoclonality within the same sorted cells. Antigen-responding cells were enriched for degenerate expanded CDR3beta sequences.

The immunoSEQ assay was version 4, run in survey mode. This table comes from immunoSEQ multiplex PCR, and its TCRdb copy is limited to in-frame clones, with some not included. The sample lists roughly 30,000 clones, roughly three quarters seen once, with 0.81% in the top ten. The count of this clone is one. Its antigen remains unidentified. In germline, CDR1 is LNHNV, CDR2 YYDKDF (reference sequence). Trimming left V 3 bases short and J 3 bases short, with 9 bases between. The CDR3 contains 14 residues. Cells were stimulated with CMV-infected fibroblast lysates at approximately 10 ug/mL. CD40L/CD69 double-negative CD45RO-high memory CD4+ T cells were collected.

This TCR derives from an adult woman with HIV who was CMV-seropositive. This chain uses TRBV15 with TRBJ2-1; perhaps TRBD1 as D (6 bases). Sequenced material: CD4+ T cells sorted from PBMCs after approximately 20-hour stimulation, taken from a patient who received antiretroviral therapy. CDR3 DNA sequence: TGTGCCACCAGCAGCACAGGGATCTACAATGAGCAGTTCTTC. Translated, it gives CATSSTGIYNEQFF.